A selection of T cell receptor beta chains follows, all from one sample in a study of response to subunit inactivated influenza vaccine. TCRdb called the RT-PCR reads again in MiXCR, with one record for every CDR3 protein. The top ten clones hold around 13% of a sample with about 520,000 distinct CDR3 sequences, 6.5% to 8% of them seen once. Sequences were derived from PBMCs from blood, sampled 23 to 25 months after vaccination. All receptors derive from a man between 50 and 69 years old who received an inactivated influenza vaccine. The CDR3 runs from the conserved cysteine through the conserved F or W. The D gene is left open where the match is weak. The size field is filled for only some rows; it gives once, few, many or a size class.

j_call | d_call | clone_size | v_call | cdr3_nt | cdr3_aa
TRBJ1-6 | . | few | TRBV25-1 | TGTGCCAGCAGTGCCCGGGGGAATAATTCACCCCTCCACTTT | CASSARGNNSPLHF
TRBJ1-2 | . | . | TRBV20-1 | TGCAGTGCTAGAGAGGACAGCCCTGGCTACACCTTC | CSAREDSPGYTF
TRBJ1-2 | . | many | TRBV4-3 | TGCGCCAGCAGCCAAGATCTGGGACTGCGGAATGGCTACACCTTC | CASSQDLGLRNGYTF
TRBJ2-7 | . | many | TRBV5-1 | TGCGCCAGCAGCCCCAATGTGCCACCCTACGAGCAGTACTTC | CASSPNVPPYEQYF
TRBJ2-6 | TRBD1 | few | TRBV19 | TGTGCCAGTAGTATGCAGGGGGCTAACGGGGCCAACGTCCTGACTTTC | CASSMQGANGANVLTF
TRBJ2-2 | . | . | TRBV20-1 | TGCAGTGCTAGAGATCCGCGGCAGGGTCACGGGGAGCTGTTTTTT | CSARDPRQGHGELFF
TRBJ2-5 | . | . | TRBV20-1 | TGCAGTGCTAGTCGGGTTGGGACTGAACCGCAAGAGACCCAGTACTTC | CSASRVGTEPQETQYF
TRBJ2-7 | TRBD1 | few | TRBV23-1 | TGCGCCAGCAGTAATGGGACAGGGCGCGTGCGCGAGCAGTACTTC | CASSNGTGRVREQYF
TRBJ1-2 | TRBD1 | few | TRBV7-9 | TGTGCCAGCAGCGGCAGGGGGGGAAATGGCTACACCTTC | CASSGRGGNGYTF
TRBJ1-4 | . | many | TRBV7-2 | TGTGCCAGCAGCTTACGGCAGGGATCGGGTGAAAAACTGTTTTTT | CASSLRQGSGEKLFF
TRBJ2-3 | TRBD2 | many | TRBV4-3 | TGCGCCAGCAGCCACGGCGCTAGCGGGCGAGATACGCAGTATTTT | CASSHGASGRDTQYF
TRBJ1-6 | TRBD1 | . | TRBV9 | TGTGCCAGCAGCGCCCGGGACAGGGGGGGCCGAAATTCACCCCTCCACTTT | CASSARDRGGRNSPLHF
TRBJ2-6 | . | few | TRBV19 | TGTGCCAGTAGTATGGCCTTTATTGTTACCCACTCTGGGGCCAACGTCCTGACTTTC | CASSMAFIVTHSGANVLTF
TRBJ2-2 | TRBD2 | . | TRBV6-2/TRBV6-3 | TGTGCCAGCAGCCCCTGGGCTAGCGGGGATTACACCGGGGAGCTGTTTTTT | CASSPWASGDYTGELFF
TRBJ1-5 | . | . | TRBV10-3 | TGTGCCATCAGTGATATCCGGGGGTATAGCAATCAGCCCCAGCATTTT | CAISDIRGYSNQPQHF
TRBJ1-1 | . | few | TRBV4-1 | TGCGCCAGCAGCCAAGAGGCCGGCCGGACGAACACTGAAGCTTTCTTT | CASSQEAGRTNTEAFF